This section outlines one TCR beta chain sequence together with its context. Its target is unknown. TCRdb independently ran MiXCR on the multiplex PCR reads; one entry per CDR3 protein. The repertoire has over 250,000 distinct CDR3 sequences, over 30% of them found once; the top ten carry 0.85% to 1.3%. V was pared by 6 bases and J by 4 bases, with 11 bases between. CDR1 is SGHRS, CDR2 YFSETQ, per germline. This CDR3 region has 13 residues. The sample originates from a study of breast tumors, draining lymph nodes, adjacent tissues. The study, taken as a whole, reports: Most tumor T cells seemingly derive from lymph node, then expand in tumor. Tumor and nontumor repertoires were significantly more similar in luminal-like than in basal-like breast cancer. Tumor repertoires ranked between lymph nodes and nontumor tissue in diversity, with V and J gene preferences. The lymph node origin of tumor T cells was framed as consistent with a hypothesis, not demonstrated.

Breast cancer patients provided tissue from their axillary draining lymph nodes. Sequencing input: axillary lymph node tissue. The clonotype was recovered from a female donor with breast cancer. Some clones in this sample may be carry-over from other donors' samples. This chain links TRBV5-1 with TRBJ2-1; either TRBD1 or TRBD2 may fit D (5 bases each). The CDR3 DNA reads as TGCGCCAGCAAAGGGGAGCCATACAATGAGCAGTTCTTC. Residues: CASKGEPYNEQFF.